Each of the 11 T cell receptor beta chains below was sequenced from the same sample in a study of metastatic and nonmetastatic thyroid tumors. Every patient underwent thyroid surgery untreated. TCRdb re-clonotyped the PCR reads through MiXCR. The repertoire holds 84,000 or so clones, with 8% to 9.5% as singletons. The sample consisted of blood. The receptors here all came from a female donor with papillary thyroid cancer or a benign thyroid nodule (not recorded which). Some clones in this sample may be carry-over from other donors' samples.

A few counts support this clone. This could be a read error, since a much larger clone is one nucleotide away. The V call is TRBV18, the J call TRBJ2-6; 7 bases fit TRBD1. The germline CDR1 and CDR2 sequences are KGHSH and LQKENI. The CDR3 runs 15 residues. Here the CDR3 reads CASPPYRGGANVLTF. As DNA, the CDR3 is TGTGCCAGCCCACCATACAGGGGTGGGGCCAACGTCCTGACTTTC.

This clone has ten or more counts. V gene TRBV2 combines with J gene TRBJ1-5, with TRBD1 matching 12 bases. Germline trimming cut 8 bases from V and 4 bases from J; bases unmatched to any gene: 6. CDR1 is SNHLY, CDR2 FYNNEI, per germline. This CDR3 is built from 15 residues. CDR3 sequence reads: CASSGTGGGNQPQHF. CDR3 nucleotides: TGTGCCAGCTCCGGGACAGGGGGCGGAAATCAGCCCCAGCATTTT.

This clone was observed many times. This chain connects TRBV12-3 or TRBV12-4 to TRBJ1-2; TRBD1 might be the D (5 bases). The CDR3 has 14 residues. Trimming cost V 2 bases and J 8 bases, with 15 bases left between them. The CDR3 protein is CASSLRGLGEGYTF. CDR3 in DNA: TGTGCCAGCAGTTTACGGGGACTCGGGGAAGGCTACACCTTC.

The rearrangement links TRBV28 to TRBJ2-3, with D tentatively TRBD1 or TRBD2 (5 bases each). The V end was cut by 1 base, the J end by 2 bases, with 13 bases between. CDR1 is MDHEN and CDR2 is SYDVKM in the germline V gene. This CDR3 is 16 amino acids long. CDR3 nucleotides: TGTGCCAGCAGTTTATCGGGGCAGGGTCACACAGATACGCAGTATTTT. Its protein product is CASSLSGQGHTDTQYF. Complete variable domain (other parts from reference TRBV28 and TRBJ2-3): DVKVTQSSRYLVKRTGEKVFLECVQDMDHENMFWYRQDPGLGLRLIYFSYDVKMKEKGDIPEGYSVSREKKERFSLILESASTNQTSMYLCASSLSGQGHTDTQYFGPGTRLTVL.

V and J are TRBV4-1 and TRBJ2-7, with 8 bases aligning to TRBD2. Losses at the gene ends were 1 base for V and 3 bases for J; bases not matched to a gene: 5. This CDR3 is built from 15 residues. CDR1 is MGHRA and CDR2 is YSYEKL in the germline V gene. The CDR3 loop reads CASSQGTSPFYEQYF. The DNA of the CDR3 is TGCGCCAGCAGCCAAGGGACTAGCCCTTTCTACGAGCAGTACTTC.

There are many counts of this clone. The rearrangement joins TRBV18 to TRBJ1-4; D possibly corresponds to TRBD1 (5 bases). CDR1 is KGHSH and CDR2 is LQKENI in the germline V gene. The CDR3 consists of 14 residues. Trimming stripped 5 bases from V and 10 bases from J, with 17 bases between. The CDR3 region has the DNA TGTGCCAGCTCATCGTCGGGAATAACAGGAAAACTGTTTTTT. Its translation: CASSSSGITGKLFF.

This clone was found many times. The chain recombines TRBV7-8 with TRBJ2-7; D not certain. Germline lookup yields CDR1 SGHVS and CDR2 FQNEAQ. CDR3 length: 13 amino acids. Trimming cost V 1 base and J 4 bases, with 8 bases left between them. CDR3 nucleotides: TGTGCCAGCAGCTTAGACACACTTTACGAGCAGTACTTC. Translating it yields CASSLDTLYEQYF.

Remarks on this clone: A much larger clone lies one base from this, so it may be a read error. This sample also contains other DNA sequences that code for the same CDR3. The J gene is TRBJ2-4, the V gene TRBV9, with D perhaps TRBD1 (6 bases). Trimming shortened V by 0 bases and J by 5 bases, and 12 bases separated the two germline ends. Looked up from germline, CDR1 is SGDLS and CDR2 is YYNGEE. The CDR3 sequence is 15 residues long. DNA of the CDR3: TGTGCCAGCAGCGTAGAAGGGGGAGTAGAAAACATTCAGTACTTC. It is translated as CASSVEGGVENIQYF.

As for this clone: One base away lies a much larger clone, so this may be a sequencing read error. Other DNA sequences of this sample code for an identical CDR3. This chain connects TRBV9 to TRBJ1-2; TRBD1 is a possible D gene (6 bases). In germline, CDR1 is SGDLS, CDR2 YYNGEE. V dropped 1 base and J dropped 5 bases, with 12 bases sitting between them. This CDR3 is built from 14 residues. The CDR3 region is CASSVSGTPYGYTF. In nucleotides, the CDR3 is TGTGCCAGCAGCGTATCCGGGACACCTTATGGCTACACCTTC.

The sample holds many counts of this clone. This chain connects TRBV6-2 or TRBV6-3 to TRBJ1-2; no reliable D call. CDR1 and CDR2 from the germline V gene are MNHEY and SVGEGT. V shed 3 bases and J shed 8 bases, with 7 bases lying between them. The CDR3 has 11 residues. This CDR3 reads CASSYRVGYTF. CDR3 in DNA: TGTGCCAGCAGTTATCGTGTAGGCTACACCTTC.

The rearrangement links TRBV5-1 to TRBJ2-2; D unresolved. The V gene's germline CDR1 is SGHRS and CDR2 YFSETQ. V lost 0 bases and J 7 bases, leaving 4 bases between the germline ends. CDR3 size: 12 residues. CDR3 in amino acids: CASSLDGGELFF. As DNA, the CDR3 is TGCGCCAGCAGCTTGGACGGCGGGGAGCTGTTTTTT.